Listed below are T cell receptor beta chains from one sample, sequenced in a study of T cell responses to AZD1222 COVID-19 vaccine. Profiled with immunoSEQ multiplex PCR; TCRdb holds only in-frame clones, not every one. The table includes about 120,000 clones, about 86% detected once. Sequencing was performed on peripheral blood, taken on day 0 of AZD1222 vaccination. The receptors come from an adult in good health. CDR3s include the opening cysteine and the closing phenylalanine or tryptophan. Each record gives: clone size, J gene, D gene, V gene, CDR3 DNA, CDR3 protein. A D gene is named only where the DNA matches it firmly. A clone size is listed for some rows: how often the clone was seen (once, few, many), or a class if it is expanded.

size: .; J: TRBJ1-5; D: .; V: TRBV7-3; DNA: TGTGCCAGCAGCCTAGATGTGAAACAGCCCCAGCATTTT; CDR3: CASSLDVKQPQHF
size: .; J: TRBJ1-1; D: .; V: TRBV5-6; DNA: TGTGCCAGCAGCTTGTTGTCCACTGAAGCTTTCTTT; CDR3: CASSLLSTEAFF
size: once; J: TRBJ2-7; D: .; V: TRBV9; DNA: TGTGCCAGCAGCCCAACAGACAGCTCCTACGAGCAGTACTTC; CDR3: CASSPTDSSYEQYF
size: few; J: TRBJ2-5; D: .; V: TRBV28; DNA: TGTGCCAGCAGTTTCGAGGGGCTGGAGACCCAGTACTTC; CDR3: CASSFEGLETQYF
size: .; J: TRBJ1-1; D: .; V: TRBV6-2/TRBV6-3; DNA: TGTGCCAGCAGTTACAGCGGCAGATTGAACACTGAAGCTTTCTTT; CDR3: CASSYSGRLNTEAFF
size: .; J: TRBJ2-3; D: .; V: TRBV6-1; DNA: TGTGCCAGCAGTGAATTCGTGGGCCTCACAGATACGCAGTATTTT; CDR3: CASSEFVGLTDTQYF
size: .; J: TRBJ1-2; D: .; V: TRBV7-3; DNA: TGTGCCAGCAGCCTCCAAGGGGGGGATGATACTGGCTACACCTTC; CDR3: CASSLQGGDDTGYTF
size: .; J: TRBJ1-1; D: .; V: TRBV4-2; DNA: TGTGCCAGCAGCCACGGATGGGGGGACATGAACACTGAAGCTTTCTTT; CDR3: CASSHGWGDMNTEAFF
size: .; J: TRBJ1-1; D: .; V: TRBV10-1; DNA: TGCGCCAGCAGTGACTACAGTGATACTGAAGCTTTCTTT; CDR3: CASSDYSDTEAFF
size: .; J: TRBJ2-1; D: .; V: TRBV24-1; DNA: TGTGCCACCAGTGACGACGGGTTAAGCACATACAATGAGCAGTTCTTC; CDR3: CATSDDGLSTYNEQFF
size: .; J: TRBJ2-7; D: .; V: TRBV5-1; DNA: TGCGCCAGCAGCTTGGGACAGACCGACTACGAGCAGTACTTC; CDR3: CASSLGQTDYEQYF
size: .; J: TRBJ1-2; D: TRBD1; V: TRBV2; DNA: TGTGCCAGCAGTGAACAGGGGGCTCCTAACTATGGCTACACCTTC; CDR3: CASSEQGAPNYGYTF